This TCR beta chain is drawn from a study of T cell responses to AZD1222 COVID-19 vaccine. Overall study findings and caveats: Along spike, vaccine-associated CD4 TCRs were found throughout, with dominance at 160-218 and 743-854. Just 5 to 7 AZD1222 recipients tested seropositive at baseline. Among the donors, most were white British and more were female, and clonal diversity was possibly underestimated.

With regard to this clone: Its antigen is unidentified.

Sequenced by immunoSEQ multiplex PCR; TCRdb stores in-frame clones only, minus some. The data hold about 100,000 clones, with around nine tenths observed a single time. V was clipped by 3 bases and J by 5 bases, with 14 bases between them. CDR1 is LNHDA and CDR2 is SQIVND in the germline V gene (reference sequence). The CDR3 consists of 15 residues. The chain has TRBV19 and TRBJ2-1; TRBD2 is a possible D gene (5 bases). Sequenced here: peripheral blood, sampled on day 0 of AZD1222 vaccination. The sequence derives from an adult in good health. The CDR3: CASSIRTGSHNEQFF. The CDR3 coding sequence is TGTGCCAGTAGTATCAGGACTGGTAGTCACAATGAGCAGTTCTTC.